The clone carrying this T cell receptor beta chain was recorded at least ten times. Antigen: not known. This sample is part of a study of human T cells and chemical hapten exposure. Study observations and caveats: In the PT1 data, expanded TCR counts showed a positive correlation with patch test score.

TCRdb fed the RACE reads into MiXCR, producing one record per CDR3 protein. This sample has roughly 360,000 distinct CDR3 sequences, with about 4.4% found just once. The sample's time point: patch test 1, 2 weeks after DPC sensitization. Specified treatment: therapeutic diphenylcyclopropenone sensitization with weekly scalp DPC. This sequence originates from a woman aged 45-65 years with alopecia areata. Some clones in this sample may be carry-over from other donors' samples. The sample consisted of whole blood, taken in connection with sensitization to the hapten diphenylcyclopropenone (DPC).

CDR3: CASSRDRATEAFF. CDR3 coding DNA: TGTGCCAGCAGCCGGGACAGGGCCACTGAAGCTTTCTTT. The J gene is TRBJ1-1, the V gene TRBV7-8, with 9 bases lining up with TRBD1. With 5 bases clipped from V and 4 bases from J, the junction kept 2 bases outside the gene matches. Germline V gene lookup returns CDR1 SGHVS and CDR2 FQNEAQ. This CDR3 has 13 amino acids. Complete variable domain (other parts from reference TRBV7-8 and TRBJ1-1): GAGVSQSPRYKVAKRGQDVALRCDPISGHVSLFWYQQALGQGPEFLTYFQNEAQLDKSGLPSDRFFAERPEGSVSTLKIQRTQQEDSAVYLCASSRDRATEAFFGQGTRLTVV.